This T cell receptor beta chain was recorded in a study of T cell repertoires in cytomegalovirus infection. At the level of the study: Shared public TCR beta signatures pointed to both CMV infection and a matching HLA type. Study conclusions and caveats: CMV carriers having the relevant HLA were flagged by cumulative public TCR beta family frequency. HLA-C-restricted CMV-specific TCR beta clonotypes were dominant in the ex vivo response.

The CDR3 runs 16 residues. V was pared by 4 bases and J by 0 bases, with 14 bases between. CDR1 is SGHTA, CDR2 FQGTGA, per germline. This clonotype has a count of ten or more. The antigen remains undetermined. TCRdb reprocessed the reads via MiXCR and lists one record per CDR3 protein. Seen here are under 850,000 distinct CDR3 sequences, approximately 34% observed once, and the top ten hold around 2.8%. The sequence was obtained from a human donor in good health (CMV status not recorded). Some clones in this sample may be carry-over from other donors' samples. The sample comprised PBMCs. V gene TRBV7-3 combines with J gene TRBJ2-3; D is unresolved. The CDR3 here is CASSYRGGPSTDTQYF. DNA for the CDR3: TGTGCCAGCAGCTACCGAGGTGGACCAAGCACAGATACGCAGTATTTT.